This T cell receptor (beta chain) was sequenced for a study of blood T cell repertoires in COVID-19. Study context: PBMCs, B-cell-depleted T cells, or T cells provided the cDNA or gDNA that made up the material.

The CDR3 consists of 13 residues. The junction had 3 bases not matched to a gene; V was cut back by 4 bases and J by 5 bases. The germline gives CDR1 SQVTM, CDR2 ANQGSEA. Some clones are missing from TCRdb's copy, which holds only in-frame ones; the method was immunoSEQ multiplex PCR. The sample lists tens of thousands of clones, roughly 87% occurring once. This chain links TRBV29-1 with TRBJ2-2; 8 bases fit TRBD1. Material for sequencing was peripheral blood. This clonotype was obtained from a man aged 50 to 59 with active COVID-19. Written as DNA, the CDR3 is TGCAGCGTTGCACGGACAGGGACCGGGGAGCTGTTTTTT. It specifies CSVARTGTGELFF.